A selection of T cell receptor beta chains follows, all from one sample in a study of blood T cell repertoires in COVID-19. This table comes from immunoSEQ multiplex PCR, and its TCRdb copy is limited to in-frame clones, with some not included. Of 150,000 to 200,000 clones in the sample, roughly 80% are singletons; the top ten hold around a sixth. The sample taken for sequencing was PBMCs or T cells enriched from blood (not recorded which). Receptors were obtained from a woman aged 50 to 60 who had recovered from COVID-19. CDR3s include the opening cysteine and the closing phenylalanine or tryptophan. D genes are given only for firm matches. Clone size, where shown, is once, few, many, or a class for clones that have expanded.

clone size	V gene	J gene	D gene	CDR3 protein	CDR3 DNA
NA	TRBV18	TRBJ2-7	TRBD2	CASSRGAGGSYEQYF	TGTGCCAGCTCACGGGGAGCGGGGGGCTCCTACGAGCAGTACTTC
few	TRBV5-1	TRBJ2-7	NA	CASSPGEWGNEQYF	TGCGCCAGCAGCCCGGGGGAGTGGGGTAACGAGCAGTACTTC
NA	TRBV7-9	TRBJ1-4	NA	CASSLGTADEKLFF	TGTGCCAGCAGCTTAGGGACAGCGGACGAAAAACTGTTTTTT
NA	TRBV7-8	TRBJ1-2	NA	CASSPLANYGYTF	TGTGCCAGCAGCCCGTTAGCTAACTATGGCTACACCTTC
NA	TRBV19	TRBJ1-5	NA	CASGLAYSSNQPQHF	TGTGCCAGTGGACTCGCCTACAGCAGTAATCAGCCCCAGCATTTT
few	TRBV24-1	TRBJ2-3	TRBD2	CATSDLGLAGGRADTQYF	TGTGCCACCAGTGATCTTGGACTAGCGGGAGGGCGCGCAGATACGCAGTATTTT
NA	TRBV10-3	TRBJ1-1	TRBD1	CASRDRGTTEAFF	TGTGCCAGTCGGGACAGGGGTACCACTGAAGCTTTCTTT
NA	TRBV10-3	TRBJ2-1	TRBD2	CAIRREGPDEQFF	TGTGCCATCCGACGGGAGGGCCCTGATGAGCAGTTCTTC
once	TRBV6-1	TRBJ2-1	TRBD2	CASSEGGTSGTNEQFF	TGTGCCAGCAGTGAGGGTGGGACTAGCGGGACCAATGAGCAGTTCTTC
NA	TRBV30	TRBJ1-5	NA	CAWSVASNQPQHF	TGTGCCTGGAGTGTAGCTAGCAATCAGCCCCAGCATTTT
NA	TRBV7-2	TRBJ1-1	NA	CASSRRSSNTEAFF	TGTGCCAGCAGTCGTCGGTCGTCCAACACTGAAGCTTTCTTT
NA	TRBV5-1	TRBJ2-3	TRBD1	CASSGQGGTDTQYF	TGCGCCAGCAGCGGACAGGGGGGCACAGATACGCAGTATTTT
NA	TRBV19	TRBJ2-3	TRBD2	CASSTLAGGRHTQYF	TGTGCCAGTAGTACCCTAGCGGGAGGGCGGCATACGCAGTATTTT
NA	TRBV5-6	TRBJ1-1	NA	CASSFRQGQVHTEAFF	TGTGCCAGCAGCTTTCGGCAGGGTCAAGTCCACACTGAAGCTTTCTTT
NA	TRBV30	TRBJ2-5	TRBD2	CAWSLGTSGRARETQYF	TGTGCCTGGAGTCTTGGGACTAGCGGGAGGGCCAGGGAGACCCAGTACTTC
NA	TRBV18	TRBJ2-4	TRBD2	CASSPRNDGGKNIQYF	TGTGCCAGCTCACCAAGGAACGACGGGGGGAAAAACATTCAGTACTTC
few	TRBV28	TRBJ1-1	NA	CASRPPQGTEAFF	TGTGCCAGCAGGCCGCCTCAGGGAACTGAAGCTTTCTTT